This entry lists 30 T cell receptor beta chains sequenced from one sample in a study of cytomegalovirus exposure and HLA in healthy donors. PCR involved 60 Vbeta and 13 Jbeta primers. TCRdb keeps only in-frame clones here, not all; method: immunoSEQ multiplex PCR. This sample has around 110,000 clones, with around 75% found just once. Sequenced input: PBMCs. These TCRs come from a female donor in good health and CMV-seronegative.

The gene calls are TRBV5-1 and TRBJ2-7; 7 bases align to TRBD2. CDR1 is SGHRS and CDR2 is YFSETQ in the germline V gene. CDR3 length: 15 amino acids. J gave up 2 bases and V 2 bases, and 7 bases lay outside the gene matches. The CDR3 loop is CASSLTAGVAYEQYF. The CDR3 DNA sequence: TGCGCCAGCAGCTTAACTGCGGGGGTGGCCTACGAGCAGTACTTC.

The chain combines TRBV19 with TRBJ2-5; 9 bases match TRBD2. The germline CDR1 and CDR2 sequences are LNHDA and SQIVND (reference sequence). CDR3 length equals 18 residues. V gave up 7 bases and J gave up 5 bases; unmatched junction bases: 20. CDR3 in amino acids: CASTPASGIPLALETQYF. DNA of the CDR3: TGTGCCAGTACCCCGGCTAGCGGGATACCGTTAGCGCTTGAGACCCAGTACTTC. Filled out from reference TRBV19 and TRBJ2-5, the complete variable domain reads DGGITQSPKYLFRKEGQNVTLSCEQNLNHDAMYWYRQDPGQGLRLIYYSQIVNDFQKGDIAEGYSVSREKKESFPLTVTSAQKNPTAFYLCASTPASGIPLALETQYFGPGTRLLVL.

The genes are TRBV19 and TRBJ2-7, with 9 bases that match TRBD1. V lost 5 bases to trimming and J lost 5 bases; unmatched junction nucleotides: 10. This CDR3 spans 15 amino acids. The germline CDR1 and CDR2 sequences are LNHDA and SQIVND (reference sequence). CDR3 in amino acids: CASSPEGTGFDEQYF. The CDR3 nucleotides are TGTGCCAGTAGTCCCGAGGGGACAGGGTTCGACGAGCAGTACTTC.

The chain recombines TRBV4-2 with TRBJ2-1; TRBD2 agrees at 14 bases. V gave up 3 bases and J gave up 6 bases; unmatched junction bases: 1. Germline values: CDR1 LGHNA, CDR2 YNFKEQ. CDR3 size: 15 residues. CDR3 coding DNA: TGTGCCAGCAGCCATGGACTAGCGGGAGGCAATGAGCAGTTCTTC. Translated: CASSHGLAGGNEQFF.

The chain carries TRBV18 and TRBJ2-4, with 9 nucleotides matching TRBD1. Germline V gene lookup returns CDR1 KGHSH and CDR2 LQKENI. With V trimmed by 3 bases and J by 0 bases, 15 bases remained unmatched. The CDR3 totals 20 residues. This chain's CDR3 is CASSPPGTGNSLLAKNIQYF. The CDR3 bases are TGTGCCAGCTCACCCCCCGGGACAGGGAATTCTTTACTAGCCAAAAACATTCAGTACTTC.

The chain joins TRBV12-5 to TRBJ1-1; unclear D gene. Trimming removed 5 bases at V and 4 bases at J, with 17 bases between. The CDR3 contains 15 residues. Germline V gene data show CDR1 as LGHNT and CDR2 as FRNRAP. In DNA, the CDR3 is TGTGCTAGTGGTGTTCCCGTTGGAGGGAGCACTGAAGCTTTCTTT. It is translated as CASGVPVGGSTEAFF.

The V call is TRBV27, the J call TRBJ1-1; weak D call: TRBD1 (5 bases). CDR3 length: 13 amino acids. From germline, CDR1 is MNHEY and CDR2 SMNVEV (reference sequence). Trimming cost V 4 bases and J 4 bases, with 10 bases left between them. The CDR3 bases are TGTGCCAGCAGTTGGGCGGGGCCCACTGAAGCTTTCTTT. Protein product: CASSWAGPTEAFF.

The CDR3 loop reads CASRGQGTHGELFF. The CDR3 nucleotides read TGTGCCAGCAGGGGTCAGGGGACCCACGGGGAGCTGTTTTTT. The V gene is TRBV6-1, the J gene TRBJ2-2; D possibly corresponds to TRBD1 (6 bases). CDR3 length: 14 residues. Trimming shortened V by 6 bases and J by 7 bases, and 15 bases separated the two germline ends. CDR1 MNHNS and CDR2 SASEGT come from the germline V gene.

This chain connects TRBV30 to TRBJ1-6, with TRBD1 as a possible D gene (5 bases). The CDR3 is 13 amino acids. Per germline, CDR1 GTSNPN and CDR2 SVGIG (reference sequence). V lost 1 base, J lost 8 bases, and 9 bases lay in between. The CDR3 bases are TGTGCCTGGAGTGCCCAGGGCGATTCACCCCTCCACTTT. Translated, it gives CAWSAQGDSPLHF.

This clone was counted a few times. The rearrangement joins TRBV29-1 to TRBJ1-1, with a weak D call TRBD1 (5 bases). V was trimmed by 5 bases and J by 5 bases, leaving 12 bases between them. CDR1 is SQVTM and CDR2 is ANQGSEA in the germline V gene. This CDR3 spans 12 amino acids. CDR3 in amino acids: CSVRPRGTEAFF. CDR3 nucleotides: TGCAGCGTTCGTCCTAGGGGAACTGAAGCTTTCTTT. Complete variable domain (other parts from reference TRBV29-1 and TRBJ1-1): SAVISQKPSRDICQRGTSLTIQCQVDSQVTMMFWYRQQPGQSLTLIATANQGSEATYESGFVIDKFPISRPNLTFSTLTVSNMSPEDSSIYLCSVRPRGTEAFFGQGTRLTVV.

The rearrangement joins TRBV27 to TRBJ2-6; the D gene is possibly TRBD2 (6 bases). The germline V and J ends were trimmed by 4 bases and 4 bases, with 11 bases remaining between them. The CDR3 totals 15 residues. Germline CDR1 and CDR2: MNHEY and SMNVEV (reference sequence). This CDR3 reads CASSWGVPGANVLTF. The CDR3, as DNA: TGTGCCAGCAGTTGGGGGGTTCCAGGGGCCAACGTCCTGACTTTC.

J is TRBJ2-5 and V is TRBV7-2; perhaps TRBD2 as D (7 bases). Germline assignment: CDR1 SGHTA and CDR2 FQGNSA. V lost 1 base to trimming and J lost 0 bases, with 12 bases between them. CDR3 length: 16 residues. This chain's CDR3 is CASSLVGGGDQETQYF. CDR3 bases: TGTGCCAGCAGCTTAGTGGGAGGGGGTGACCAAGAGACCCAGTACTTC. Looking up the rest from reference TRBV7-2 and TRBJ2-5 gives the full variable domain: GAGVSQSPSNKVTEKGKDVELRCDPISGHTALYWYRQSLGQGLEFLIYFQGNSAPDKSGLPSDRFSAERTGGSVSTLTIQRTQQEDSAVYLCASSLVGGGDQETQYFGPGTRLLVL.

This rearrangement joins TRBV19 to TRBJ2-7; 7 nucleotides agree with TRBD1. The CDR3 contains 15 residues. CDR1 is LNHDA and CDR2 is SQIVND in the germline V gene (reference sequence). The trim removed 3 bases at V and 5 bases at J, leaving 10 bases unmatched. The CDR3 loop is CASSMRTGLFNEQYF. The CDR3 DNA reads TGTGCCAGTAGTATGCGGACAGGACTTTTCAACGAGCAGTACTTC.

This clone was detected once. The chain is built from TRBV9 and TRBJ2-3; TRBD2 matches 8 bases. In germline, CDR1 is SGDLS, CDR2 YYNGEE. J lost 10 bases, V lost 4 bases, and 8 bases had no gene match. CDR3 size: 13 residues. The CDR3 loop reads CASSPQWRGAQYF. For the CDR3, the DNA is TGTGCCAGCAGCCCCCAGTGGCGGGGGGCGCAGTATTTT.

The chain joins TRBV6-1 to TRBJ2-1; D is ambiguous. V gave up 4 bases and J gave up 0 bases, with 10 bases separating them. This CDR3 has 15 amino acids. Looked up from germline, CDR1 is MNHNS and CDR2 is SASEGT. The CDR3 bases are TGTGCCAGCAGTGTGGGTCCTAGCTCCTACAATGAGCAGTTCTTC. This sequence encodes CASSVGPSSYNEQFF.

The chain couples TRBV5-4 to TRBJ2-7; perhaps TRBD1 as D (5 bases). CDR1 is SGHNT, CDR2 YYREEE, per germline (reference sequence). The CDR3 loop spans 13 amino acids. Deletions cut 0 bases from V and 6 bases from J, with 10 bases between. The CDR3 protein is CASSLVGAGEQYF. The CDR3 DNA follows: TGTGCCAGCAGCTTGGTAGGGGCCGGCGAGCAGTACTTC.

The chain uses TRBV19 and TRBJ2-2; TRBD1 is a possible D gene (5 bases). This CDR3 is 15 amino acids long. Deletions cut 6 bases from V and 6 bases from J, with 17 bases between. The germline V gene has CDR1 LNHDA and CDR2 SQIVND (reference sequence). CDR3 loop: CASSRVGAAPGELFF. As DNA, the CDR3 is TGTGCCAGTAGCCGTGTAGGGGCAGCCCCCGGGGAGCTGTTTTTT.

The rearrangement joins TRBV10-3 to TRBJ1-5; D might be TRBD1 (6 bases). Germline V gives CDR1 ENHRY, CDR2 SYGVKD. The CDR3 has 14 residues. The V end was cut by 6 bases, the J end by 2 bases, with 11 bases between. CDR3 protein: CAISEQGGNQPQHF. CDR3 in DNA: TGTGCCATCAGCGAACAGGGCGGCAATCAGCCCCAGCATTTT.

A few counts support this clone. V is TRBV7-9 and J is TRBJ2-3, with 8 bases fitting TRBD1. This CDR3 has 16 amino acids. The V gene end was trimmed by 5 bases and the J gene end by 0 bases; junction bases not matched to a gene: 7. CDR1 and CDR2 from the germline V gene are SEHNR and FQNEAQ (reference sequence). CDR3 region: CASSGTGFLSTDTQYF. CDR3 nucleotide sequence: TGTGCCAGCAGCGGGACAGGTTTTTTGAGCACAGATACGCAGTATTTT.

The rearrangement links TRBV19 to TRBJ2-1, with 15 bases that match TRBD2. Per the germline V gene, CDR1 is LNHDA and CDR2 is SQIVND (reference sequence). V was clipped by 3 bases and J by 3 bases; unmatched bases: 9. This CDR3 region has 19 residues. In nucleotides, the CDR3 is TGTGCCAGTAGTATCCCAGGACTAGCGGGAGGGGTCTTCTACAATGAGCAGTTCTTC. Its protein product is CASSIPGLAGGVFYNEQFF. Filled out from reference TRBV19 and TRBJ2-1, the complete variable domain reads DGGITQSPKYLFRKEGQNVTLSCEQNLNHDAMYWYRQDPGQGLRLIYYSQIVNDFQKGDIAEGYSVSREKKESFPLTVTSAQKNPTAFYLCASSIPGLAGGVFYNEQFFGPGTRLTVL.

V is TRBV10-3 and J is TRBJ2-1, with TRBD1 matching 8 bases. With 2 bases clipped from V and 7 bases from J, the junction kept 13 bases outside the gene matches. From germline, CDR1 is ENHRY and CDR2 SYGVKD. The CDR3 runs 17 residues. As DNA, the CDR3 is TGTGCCATCAGTGAGCCGGGACAGGTCATAGGTGGGAATGAGCAGTTCTTC. Encoded protein: CAISEPGQVIGGNEQFF.

V gene TRBV28 combines with J gene TRBJ1-5; D is unclear. This CDR3 region has 15 residues. Between the trimmed V and J ends, which lost 5 bases and 6 bases, there was a span of 17 bases. Germline lookup yields CDR1 MDHEN and CDR2 SYDVKM. CDR3 region: CASSPGLVLGQPQHF. For the CDR3, the DNA is TGTGCCAGCAGTCCAGGACTCGTGCTCGGTCAGCCCCAGCATTTT.

This chain joins TRBV7-2 and TRBJ2-7; 9 bases are a match to TRBD2. Germline V gene sequence: CDR1 SGHTA, CDR2 FQGNSA. The V gene end was trimmed by 5 bases and the J gene end by 4 bases; junction bases not matched to a gene: 9. There are 15 residues in the CDR3. This CDR3 reads CASSPASGNFYEQYF. The CDR3 DNA reads TGTGCCAGCAGCCCAGCTAGCGGGAATTTTTACGAGCAGTACTTC.

This clone was seen only a few times. J is TRBJ1-1 and V is TRBV28; the match to TRBD1 covers 9 bases. Germline V gene data show CDR1 as MDHEN and CDR2 as SYDVKM. Unmatched junction bases numbered 0, after V lost 2 bases and J lost 8 bases. The CDR3 is 12 amino acids. The CDR3 DNA reads as TGTGCCAGCAGTTTAACAGGGGGCGAAGCTTTCTTT. Its translation: CASSLTGGEAFF.

The rearrangement joins TRBV6-5 to TRBJ2-7; 9 nucleotides align to TRBD2. The CDR3 length is 15 residues. The V gene's germline CDR1 is MNHEY and CDR2 SVGAGI. V dropped 2 bases and J dropped 7; count of bases not matched to a gene: 9. The CDR3 reads CASSYGLAGVGEQYF. The CDR3 DNA follows: TGTGCCAGCAGTTACGGATTAGCGGGAGTAGGGGAGCAGTACTTC.

This chain joins TRBV5-1 and TRBJ2-3, with 12 nucleotides matching TRBD2. CDR1 is SGHRS and CDR2 is YFSETQ in the germline V gene. The trim removed 4 bases at V and 9 bases at J, leaving 15 bases unmatched. The CDR3 is 17 residues long. CDR3 amino acids: CASSPTPTSGSPGTQYF. In nucleotides, the CDR3 is TGCGCCAGCAGCCCCACTCCGACTAGCGGGAGTCCGGGCACGCAGTATTTT.

Only a few counts were recorded for this clone. The V and J genes are TRBV7-9 and TRBJ2-1; D is possibly TRBD2 (6 bases). CDR1 is SEHNR, CDR2 FQNEAQ, per germline (reference sequence). The CDR3 spans 12 residues. Trimming cost V 5 bases and J 13 bases, with 15 bases left between them. CDR3 sequence reads: CASSTPRGTQFF. CDR3 bases: TGTGCCAGCAGCACCCCCCGGGGGACTCAGTTCTTC.

CDR3 coding DNA: TGTGCCAGCAGCCCTATTACAACTAATGAAAAACTGTTTTTT. This translates into CASSPITTNEKLFF. This chain connects TRBV7-9 to TRBJ1-4; D gene ambiguous. Germline loops: CDR1 SEHNR, CDR2 FQNEAQ (reference sequence). The length of the CDR3 is 14 residues. Trimming pared 5 bases from V and 0 bases from J, leaving 7 bases between.

The chain employs TRBV28 and TRBJ2-5; no definite D call. The J call may be incorrect, as the DNA end agrees better with TRBJ2-7. The CDR3 runs to 14 residues. From germline, CDR1 is MDHEN and CDR2 SYDVKM. CDR3 residues: CASSLPGSTYEQYF. The CDR3 region has the DNA TGTGCCAGCAGTTTACCAGGAAGCACCTACGAGCAGTACTTC.

As regards this clone: One end of the junction varies from germline; a read error may be responsible. The chain uses TRBV19 and TRBJ1-4; a weak D match, TRBD1 (6 bases). This CDR3 spans 13 amino acids. From germline, CDR1 is LNHDA and CDR2 SQIVND (reference sequence). The CDR3, as DNA: TGTGCCAGTAGTGCGAACAGGGCGCTTGCCAAGCTTTTT. It translates to CASSANRALAKLF.